A selection of T cell receptor beta chains follows, all from one sample in a study of graft-versus-host responses after intestinal transplantation. This table comes from immunoSEQ multiplex PCR, and its TCRdb copy is limited to in-frame clones, with some not included. In the table there are roughly 92,000 clones, under 90% of which are singletons. The antigens for these receptors are not known. Here the sequenced sample was unstimulated CD4+ T cells sorted from spleen or lymph node cells, taken before intestinal transplant. The receptors come from a human donor who received an intestinal transplant. Each CDR3 is given with its conserved first and last residue. The D gene is left open where the match is weak. Not every row has a clone size; where given, it reads once, few, many or a size class.

clone size,V gene,D gene,J gene,CDR3 protein,CDR3 DNA
.,TRBV5-4,.,TRBJ1-1,CASPEETEAFF,TGTGCCAGCCCCGAGGAAACTGAAGCTTTCTTT
.,TRBV10-3,.,TRBJ1-4,CAIRGGAGEKLFF,TGTGCCATCAGAGGAGGGGCTGGTGAAAAACTGTTTTTT
.,TRBV5-1,.,TRBJ2-5,CASNGGPANGETQYF,TGCGCCAGCAACGGGGGGCCCGCAAACGGGGAGACCCAGTACTTC
.,TRBV2,TRBD1,TRBJ1-2,CASTGGGYTF,TGTGCCAGCACAGGGGGCGGCTACACCTTC
.,TRBV11-2,TRBD1,TRBJ2-7,CASSQTGGRSYEQYF,TGTGCCAGCAGCCAGACAGGGGGCAGGTCCTACGAGCAGTACTTC
.,TRBV5-4,TRBD1,TRBJ1-1,CASSRKDRGDTEAFF,TGTGCCAGCAGCCGAAAAGACAGGGGCGACACTGAAGCTTTCTTT
once,TRBV5-8,TRBD1,TRBJ2-7,CASSLRSTGYYEQYF,TGTGCCAGCAGCTTACGATCGACAGGGTACTACGAGCAGTACTTC
.,TRBV7-9,.,TRBJ2-5,CASSFLGAETQYF,TGTGCCAGCAGCTTTTTGGGGGCAGAGACCCAGTACTTC
.,TRBV6-1,.,TRBJ1-1,CASSDNTDTEAFF,TGTGCCAGCAGCGACAATACAGACACTGAAGCTTTCTTT
.,TRBV12-5,TRBD2,TRBJ2-2,CASGLPGGANTGELFF,TGTGCTAGTGGTTTGCCCGGGGGGGCGAACACCGGGGAGCTGTTTTTT